A selection of T cell receptor beta chains follows, all from one sample in a study of T cell repertoires in cytomegalovirus infection. These TCRs are of unknown antigen specificity. TCRdb passed the reads through MiXCR, listing each CDR3 protein once. The table has 800,000 to 950,000 distinct CDR3 sequences, approximately 32% seen once; the top ten hold approximately 13%. This sample comprised cultured CD8+ T cells from PBMCs, obtained from culture after CMV antigen stimulation. The receptors derive from a human donor in good health (CMV status not recorded). Some clones in this sample may be carry-over from other donors' samples. CDR3s include the opening cysteine and the closing phenylalanine or tryptophan.

TRBV27 CASSLFRVRGTDTQYF
TRBV7-9 CASSLGQGTNQPQHF
TRBV11-3 CASSSYQTGGNEQFF
TRBV12-3/TRBV12-4 CATLPERGELFF
TRBV7-9 CASSGTGGRDTEAFF
TRBV27 CASSHLLGQGHEKLFF
TRBV27 CASSLLAGSRETQYF
TRBV27 CASSKVGESTDTQYF
TRBV5-1 CASSLVGNPTEAFF
TRBV7-9 CASSFVGEQYF
TRBV5-6 CASSWTPLASRSDTQYF
TRBV2 CASSEFQRGTSYNEQFF
TRBV6-6 CASSQRWGRDQPQHF
TRBV7-9 CASSSWTGGTEAFF
TRBV7-6 CASSTGGLGNQPQHF
TRBV6-5 CASSYGRGANTEAFF
TRBV6-6 CASSKKIAASEYF
TRBV7-9 CASSSRAVHYGYTF
TRBV27 CASRRTYSNQPQHF
TRBV28 CASSSGTQGIKAYGYTF
TRBV11-3 CASSSRETNSYNEQFF
TRBV6-1 CASTSPGYNTEAFF
TRBV10-3 CAISESFRGAEVYYGYTF
TRBV6-1 CASSEVYRGRNIQYF
TRBV7-6 CASSLATYNQPQHF
TRBV6-1 CASRVGTGSLNTEAFF
TRBV24-1 CATSPLREQYF
TRBV5-5 CASSLTGTENYGYTF
TRBV4-1 CASSQGGDMNTEAFF
TRBV12-3/TRBV12-4 CASSYVGGLYNEQFF
TRBV27 CASSLIFSGGDVYNEQFF
TRBV7-3 CASSLLGGLVGGPGYNEQFF
TRBV4-1 CASSQHWDSYQPQHF
TRBV9 CASSVGGFSEAFF
TRBV7-9 CASSSRQGSRTNTGELFF
TRBV19 CTSIGSHFGEAFF
TRBV7-9 CASSSKTYTEAFF
TRBV6-8 CASSSGGNNQPQHF
TRBV6-6 CVSSHWTDINEKLFF
TRBV5-4 CASSLVGLEQYF
TRBV3-1 CASSQTTGRNQPQHF
TRBV27 CASSLLGGWGNQPQHF
TRBV28 CTSSTFRDGYGETQYF